This T cell receptor (beta chain) is from a study of blood T cells in healthy people across ages. The second PCR ran roughly 6 to 11 cycles with a sample-barcoded 5' primer and J-beta primers. TCRdb fed the 5' RACE reads into MiXCR, producing one record per CDR3 protein. This sample has around 1,500,000 distinct CDR3 sequences, with 28% found just once. The sequence came from a woman aged 30 to 39 in good health. Material: blood.

The CDR3 DNA is TGCAGCGTTGAAGAGAGTGGTAGCAATCAGCCCCAGCATTTT. Its protein product is CSVEESGSNQPQHF. The chain is built from TRBV29-1 and TRBJ1-5; D remains ambiguous. The CDR3 length is 14 residues. Germline assignment: CDR1 SQVTM and CDR2 ANQGSEA. V lost 0 bases to trimming and J lost 0 bases, with 6 bases between them.